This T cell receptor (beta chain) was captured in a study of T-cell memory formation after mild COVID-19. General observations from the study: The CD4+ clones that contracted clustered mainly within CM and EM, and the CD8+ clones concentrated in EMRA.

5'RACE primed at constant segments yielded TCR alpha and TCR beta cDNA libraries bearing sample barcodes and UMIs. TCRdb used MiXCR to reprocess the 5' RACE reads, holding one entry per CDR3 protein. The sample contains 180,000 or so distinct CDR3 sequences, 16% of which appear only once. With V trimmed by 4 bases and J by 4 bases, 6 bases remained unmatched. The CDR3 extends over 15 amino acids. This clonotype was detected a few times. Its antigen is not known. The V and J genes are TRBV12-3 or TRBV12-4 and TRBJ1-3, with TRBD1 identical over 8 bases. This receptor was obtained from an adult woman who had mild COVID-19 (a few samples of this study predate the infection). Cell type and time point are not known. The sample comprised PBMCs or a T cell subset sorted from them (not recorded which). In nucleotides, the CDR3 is TGTGCCAGCAGTTGGAGACAGGGGTTAGGAAACACCATATATTTT. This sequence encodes CASSWRQGLGNTIYF.